The rows below give T cell receptor beta chains drawn from one sample of a study of vaccination and CD4 T cells after COVID-19. No antigen has been identified for these receptors. TCRdb reprocessed the PCR reads with MiXCR, giving one entry per CDR3 protein. Here the sample spans under 20,000 distinct CDR3 sequences, 30% to 40% being singletons. Sequenced material: CD4+ T cells from blood, cultured in vitro, taken before SARS-CoV-2 vaccination. The receptor set was obtained from a human donor who had recovered from COVID-19. CDR3s include the opening cysteine and the closing phenylalanine or tryptophan. The order of the fields is CDR3 length, V gene, D gene, J gene, clone size, CDR3 protein, CDR3 DNA. The D gene is left open where the match is weak. Some rows mark clone size as missing; the rest say once, few, many or name a class of expanded clone.

>16|TRBV27|TRBD1|TRBJ2-5|few
CASSLWSGQGVNSQYF
TGTGCCAGCAGTTTATGGTCGGGGCAGGGGGTTAATTCCCAGTACTTC
>14|TRBV7-8|NA|TRBJ2-1|NA
CASSLALQNNEQFF
TGTGCCAGCAGCTTAGCGCTTCAGAACAATGAGCAGTTCTTC
>14|TRBV6-1|NA|TRBJ1-3|NA
CASYRDPSGNTIYF
TGTGCCAGTTACAGGGACCCCTCTGGAAACACCATATATTTT
>14|TRBV15|TRBD2|TRBJ2-4|medium-sized
CATSSGLAINIQYF
TGTGCCACCAGCAGTGGACTAGCAATAAACATTCAGTACTTC
>14|TRBV11-2|NA|TRBJ2-1|few
CASSLDRRGNEQFF
TGTGCCAGCAGCTTAGATCGCAGAGGCAATGAGCAGTTCTTC
>15|TRBV6-1|TRBD2|TRBJ2-5|few
CATGTTAAGGETQYF
TGTGCCACCGGGACTACCGCGGCCGGGGGGGAGACCCAGTACTTC
>14|TRBV6-2/TRBV6-3|NA|TRBJ1-2|NA
CASSYTGRNYGYTF
TGTGCCAGCAGTTACACAGGACGGAACTATGGCTACACCTTC
>16|TRBV2|TRBD1|TRBJ1-5|few
CASRTDREISNQPQHF
TGTGCCAGCAGGACAGACAGGGAGATTAGCAATCAGCCCCAGCATTTT
>12|TRBV7-2|TRBD1|TRBJ2-1|NA
CASSVTGDEQFF
TGTGCCAGCAGCGTAACAGGGGATGAGCAGTTCTTC
>22|TRBV10-1|TRBD1|TRBJ1-5|NA
CASSESFPAGDRVGNSNQPQHF
TGCGCCAGCAGTGAGTCTTTCCCCGCGGGTGACAGGGTGGGGAATAGCAATCAGCCCCAGCATTTT
>14|TRBV6-2/TRBV6-3|TRBD1|TRBJ2-7|NA
CATGDRAYRREQYF
TGTGCCACCGGGGACAGGGCCTACCGGCGGGAGCAGTACTTC
>15|TRBV5-5|TRBD2|TRBJ2-2|NA
CASSPGGVNTGELFF
TGTGCCAGCAGCCCGGGGGGGGTGAACACCGGGGAGCTGTTTTTT
>14|TRBV19|TRBD2|TRBJ2-7|NA
CASSIGLAVYEQYF
TGTGCCAGTAGTATAGGCCTAGCGGTCTACGAGCAGTACTTC
>11|TRBV29-1|NA|TRBJ1-2|NA
CSVRTGYGYTF
TGCAGCGTGAGAACGGGTTATGGCTACACCTTC
>15|TRBV4-3|TRBD1|TRBJ1-2|NA
CASSQDIGQGGGYTF
TGCGCCAGCAGCCAAGATATCGGGCAGGGGGGAGGCTACACCTTC
>11|TRBV21-1|NA|TRBJ2-7|NA
CASSNVDEQYF
TGTGCCAGCAGCAACGTCGACGAGCAGTACTTC
>15|TRBV7-2|TRBD1|TRBJ2-1|NA
CASSLGRGRNNEQFF
TGTGCCAGCAGCTTAGGTAGGGGGCGAAACAATGAGCAGTTCTTC
>13|TRBV19|NA|TRBJ1-5|few
CASSISSYQPQHF
TGTGCCAGTAGTATAAGTTCCTATCAGCCCCAGCATTTT
>15|TRBV7-2|NA|TRBJ2-1|NA
CASSSDSSSYNEQFF
TGTGCCAGCAGCTCAGACTCAAGCTCCTACAATGAGCAGTTCTTC
>16|TRBV25-1|TRBD1|TRBJ2-2|NA
CASSDPGGDRAGELFF
TGTGCCAGCAGTGATCCAGGGGGCGATAGGGCCGGGGAGCTGTTTTTT
>11|TRBV28|NA|TRBJ1-2|few
CASRANYGYTF
TGTGCCAGCCGGGCTAACTATGGCTACACCTTC
>16|TRBV5-1|TRBD1|TRBJ1-1|NA
CASSSGTGQMDTEAFF
TGCGCCAGCAGCTCGGGGACAGGGCAAATGGACACTGAAGCTTTCTTT
>16|TRBV6-1|TRBD1|TRBJ1-1|NA
CASSERQGVGDTEAFF
TGTGCCAGCAGTGAAAGACAGGGGGTAGGGGACACTGAAGCTTTCTTT
>16|TRBV6-2/TRBV6-3|TRBD2|TRBJ2-1|NA
CASSLPSVLLAGGLFF
TGTGCCAGCAGTCTCCCTTCGGTTTTGCTAGCGGGAGGTCTGTTCTTC
>15|TRBV7-9|NA|TRBJ2-3|NA
CASSPQSLRTDTQYF
TGTGCCAGCAGCCCGCAGTCGCTGCGCACAGATACGCAGTATTTT